This section outlines one T cell receptor beta chain sequence together with its context. The CDR3 is made up of 13 amino acids. CDR1 and CDR2 (germline): SGHAT, FQNNGV. V shed 4 bases and J shed 6 bases, with 11 bases lying between them. This sample was taken from a study of technical replicates of blood from a few donors. Assay used: immunoSEQ multiplex PCR; TCRdb lists only in-frame clones, some missing. The table includes over 55,000 clones, about 88% detected once. Sequencing input: PBMCs. The receptor's source is a human donor in good health. Some clones in this sample may be carry-over from other donors' samples. The chain recombines TRBV11-2 with TRBJ2-3; no definite D call. As DNA, the CDR3 is TGTGCCAGCAGCTCTACAATGAGGGATACGCAGTATTTT. Its protein is CASSSTMRDTQYF.